This T cell receptor (beta chain) was documented in a study of radiotherapy plus CTLA-4 blockade in lung cancer. Background on the study: Disease control was present in more than 25% of patients, and objective responses in roughly 17%. Study-wide findings and caveats: Blood-borne expansion of tumor-derived TCR clones followed radiotherapy plus ipilimumab.

Trimming stripped 11 bases from V and 7 bases from J, with 18 bases between. Germline V gene lookup returns CDR1 ENHRY and CDR2 SYGVKD. The CDR3 has 13 amino acids. This clone has more than one count but fewer than ten. The antigen is unknown. Generated by immunoSEQ multiplex PCR, the TCRdb table keeps only in-frame clones and is missing some. The table lists 75,000 to 100,000 clones, under 85% of them singletons. V and J are TRBV10-3 and TRBJ1-5, with a tentative D call TRBD1 (6 bases). Sequencing used peripheral blood, obtained from a patient treated with radiotherapy plus ipilimumab. The receptor comes from a human donor with non-small cell lung cancer who had a partial response to radiotherapy plus ipilimumab. Some clones in this sample may be carry-over from other donors' samples. CDR3 sequence: CASAITGWQPQHF. The CDR3 nucleotides read TGTGCCTCCGCCATTACAGGGTGGCAGCCCCAGCATTTT.